This TCR beta chain stems from a study of blood T cells in healthy people across ages. This CDR3 is 17 amino acids long. Trimming left V 5 bases short and J 0 bases short, with 14 bases between. Germline V gene sequence: CDR1 SGHTA, CDR2 FQGNSA. Note on this clonotype: What it recognizes is unknown.

A second roughly 6 to 11 cycle PCR used barcoded and J-beta primers. Each CDR3 protein gets one entry after TCRdb re-called the 5' RACE reads with MiXCR. The sample records about 940,000 distinct CDR3 sequences, around 48% being singletons. Broader study findings: Measured against age, TCR beta diversity per million T cells decreased in a roughly linear manner. Long-lived donors carried more naive CD4+ cells and greater diversity than aged donors.

V usage is TRBV7-2 and J usage is TRBJ1-6, with D possibly being TRBD1 (6 bases). The sequencing sample was made of blood. The clonotype was recovered from a man under 40 in good health. The DNA for the CDR3 is TGTGCCAGCAGCCGTGACAGGTCGAGCTCCTATAATTCACCCCTCCACTTT. Translating gives CASSRDRSSSYNSPLHF.